Following are 27 T cell receptor beta chains from one sample sequenced in a study of OX40 agonist ivuxolimab in advanced cancers. Libraries were prepared by immunoSEQ multiplex PCR; TCRdb keeps only in-frame clonotypes and omits some of them. In the table there are 35,000 to 40,000 clones, about 88% of which are singletons. The sequenced sample was CD4+ or CD8+ T cells sorted from blood, obtained in a trial of the OX40 agonist ivuxolimab. The receptor source for this set is an adult with an advanced solid tumor such as melanoma, head and neck, liver or kidney cancer.

The chain employs TRBV7-9 and TRBJ1-5, with D uncertain. The germline CDR1 and CDR2 sequences are SEHNR and FQNEAQ (reference sequence). The CDR3 is 12 residues long. Trimming pared 3 bases from V and 6 bases from J, leaving 6 bases between. CDR3 in amino acids: CASSFPGQPQHF. The CDR3 region has the DNA TGTGCCAGCAGCTTTCCGGGTCAGCCCCAGCATTTT.

The DNA of the CDR3 is TGTGCCAGCAGCTTAGCGGGGGGAAGTGAGCAGTACTTC. It yields the protein CASSLAGGSEQYF. V gene TRBV7-2 combines with J gene TRBJ2-7; TRBD2 might be the D (6 bases). The germline V and J ends were trimmed by 0 bases and 7 bases, with 10 bases remaining between them. CDR3 length equals 13 residues. Germline CDR1 SGHTA, CDR2 FQGNSA.

The chain is built from TRBV2 and TRBJ1-3; D not resolved. The germline V gene has CDR1 SNHLY and CDR2 FYNNEI. Trimming pared 6 bases from V and 0 bases from J, leaving 3 bases between. This CDR3 comprises 12 residues. The CDR3 DNA follows: TGTGCCAGCAGGCTCTCTGGAAACACCATATATTTT. It encodes CASRLSGNTIYF.

This chain links TRBV6-1 with TRBJ2-5; D is unresolved. V gave up 3 bases and J gave up 9 bases, with 2 bases separating them. CDR3 size: 9 residues. From germline, CDR1 is MNHNS and CDR2 SASEGT. Here the CDR3 DNA reads TGTGCCAGCAGTGATCCCCAGTACTTC. Its translation: CASSDPQYF.

The CDR3 DNA reads as TGTGCCAGCAGTTACCCCGGGACAGGAGCAAAAGAGACCCAGTACTTC. This sequence encodes CASSYPGTGAKETQYF. The gene calls are TRBV6-6 and TRBJ2-5; TRBD1 matches at 8 bases. V lost 2 bases and J lost 3; bases outside the gene matches: 8. This CDR3 contains 16 residues. CDR1 is MNHNY and CDR2 is SVGAGI in the germline V gene (reference sequence).

This clone turned up a few times. The chain joins TRBV10-2 to TRBJ2-7; either TRBD1 or TRBD2 may fit D (5 bases each). Trimming removed 8 bases from V and 2 bases from J, with 13 bases in between. CDR1 and CDR2 from the germline V gene are WSHSY and SAAADI. The CDR3 is 13 residues long. The CDR3 spells CASSRGGPYEQYF. The CDR3 nucleotides read TGCGCCAGCTCAAGGGGCGGGCCCTACGAGCAGTACTTC.

This chain joins TRBV7-3 and TRBJ2-7; 9 bases are shared with TRBD1. V lost 4 bases and J lost 4; bases outside the gene matches: 8. The length of the CDR3 is 15 residues. The germline V gene encodes CDR1 SGHTA and CDR2 FQGTGA. The CDR3 reads CASSYVRDRAYEQYF. CDR3 DNA: TGTGCCAGCAGCTACGTACGGGACAGGGCTTACGAGCAGTACTTC.

The chain is built from TRBV7-3 and TRBJ2-2; 10 positions match TRBD1. V was pared by 5 bases and J by 4 bases, with 4 bases of the junction left unmatched. There are 15 residues in the CDR3. Germline CDR1 is SGHTA and CDR2 is FQGTGA. DNA for the CDR3: TGTGCCAGCAGCCAGACAGGGGGCCGCACCGGGGAGCTGTTTTTT. Amino acids: CASSQTGGRTGELFF.

This chain joins TRBV7-8 and TRBJ1-1; D is possibly TRBD1 (5 bases). V was clipped by 8 bases and J by 3 bases, with 22 bases between them. The CDR3 contains 16 residues. Germline lookup yields CDR1 SGHVS and CDR2 FQNEAQ. The CDR3 DNA reads as TGTGCCAGCGTTCAGTCCCGGGACCGGGTAGACACTGAAGCTTTCTTT. Translating gives CASVQSRDRVDTEAFF. The complete variable domain, with remaining parts taken from reference TRBV7-8 and TRBJ1-1, reads GAGVSQSPRYKVAKRGQDVALRCDPISGHVSLFWYQQALGQGPEFLTYFQNEAQLDKSGLPSDRFFAERPEGSVSTLKIQRTQQEDSAVYLCASVQSRDRVDTEAFFGQGTRLTVV.

The chain employs TRBV6-6 and TRBJ2-7; no definite D call. This CDR3 spans 13 amino acids. V dropped 4 bases and J dropped 3 bases, with 10 bases sitting between them. Germline V gene data show CDR1 as MNHNY and CDR2 as SVGAGI (reference sequence). The CDR3 spells CASSSGPIYEQYF. CDR3 bases: TGTGCCAGCAGTTCAGGACCGATCTACGAGCAGTACTTC.

The chain has TRBV5-8 and TRBJ1-1, with 7 bases matching TRBD1. The J segment lost 0 bases and the V segment lost 2 bases, leaving 1 base of the junction unmatched. The CDR3 consists of 14 residues. In germline, CDR1 is SGHTS, CDR2 YDEGEE. Written as DNA, the CDR3 is TGTGCCAGCAGCTTACAGGGGATGAACACTGAAGCTTTCTTT. Its protein is CASSLQGMNTEAFF.

This sequence joins TRBV2 and TRBJ1-4; TRBD1 aligns across 7 bases. Unmatched junction bases numbered 9, after V lost 6 bases and J lost 2 bases. This CDR3 has 16 residues. Per the germline V gene, CDR1 is SNHLY and CDR2 is FYNNEI. This CDR3 reads CASRSDRDRTNEKLFF. CDR3 coding DNA: TGTGCCAGCAGGTCAGACAGGGATCGCACTAATGAAAAACTGTTTTTT.

CDR3 sequence reads: CASTSGRRNQPQHF. The CDR3 DNA is TGTGCCAGCACCTCGGGGCGGCGCAATCAGCCCCAGCATTTT. J is TRBJ1-5 and V is TRBV2; a possible D gene is TRBD1 (5 bases). This CDR3 contains 14 residues. V gave up 7 bases and J gave up 2 bases, with 12 bases separating them. Germline-derived CDR1 and CDR2 are SNHLY and FYNNEI.

The chain is built from TRBV15 and TRBJ2-5; tentative D call: TRBD2 (7 bases). Trimming removed 3 bases at V and 6 bases at J, with 14 bases between. This CDR3 has 14 residues. Germline lookup yields CDR1 LNHNV and CDR2 YYDKDF (reference sequence). CDR3 DNA: TGTGCCACCAGCAGTGCCCGGGGGGCCCAGACCCAGTACTTC. It encodes CATSSARGAQTQYF.

The chain is built from TRBV29-1 and TRBJ2-5, with D unresolved. Germline loops: CDR1 SQVTM, CDR2 ANQGSEA. This CDR3 has 14 amino acids. Trimming took off 7 bases at V and 4 bases at J, with 19 bases between the two ends. The CDR3 nucleotides are TGCAGCGCCGTACCCTGGTCCTCGGCAGAGACCCAGTACTTC. Translation gives CSAVPWSSAETQYF.

The CDR3 reads CASSQTEKLFF. The CDR3 DNA reads TGTGCCAGCAGCCAGACGGAAAAACTGTTTTTT. This rearrangement joins TRBV5-4 to TRBJ1-4; unclear D gene. Germline CDR1 reads SGHNT; CDR2 reads YYREEE (reference sequence). CDR3 length: 11 amino acids. V lost 4 bases to trimming and J lost 8 bases, with 6 bases between them.

This sequence joins TRBV6-7 and TRBJ2-1, with D perhaps TRBD2 (7 bases). TRBV6-7 is filed as an ORF, its function uncertain. V shed 7 bases and J shed 5 bases, with 21 bases lying between them. This CDR3 comprises 16 residues. The CDR3 protein is CASIIGRGRENNEQFF. The CDR3 DNA reads as TGTGCCAGCATTATCGGCCGGGGGCGGGAGAACAATGAGCAGTTCTTC.

This chain uses TRBV7-2 with TRBJ1-2; D is perhaps TRBD1 (5 bases). Germline CDR1 SGHTA, CDR2 FQGNSA. The CDR3 sequence is 13 residues long. The V end lost 0 bases, the J end lost 8 bases, and 10 bases lay between the germline ends. CDR3 nucleotides: TGTGCCAGCAGCTTAGCACAGGAGGGAGGCTACACCTTC. The encoded protein is CASSLAQEGGYTF.

This clone showed up just once. The chain carries TRBV7-2 and TRBJ1-2; D ambiguous. The CDR3 is 13 amino acids. Germline CDR1 is SGHTA and CDR2 is FQGNSA. V was clipped by 1 base and J by 2 bases, with 5 bases between them. In nucleotides, the CDR3 is TGTGCCAGCAGCTTAGAACAGAACTATGGCTACACCTTC. Its translation is CASSLEQNYGYTF.

The chain combines TRBV6-1 with TRBJ1-2; TRBD1 agrees at 9 bases. Germline V CDR1 and CDR2: MNHNS, SASEGT. V dropped 4 bases and J dropped 6; count of bases not matched to a gene: 6. The CDR3 totals 14 residues. The CDR3 coding sequence is TGTGCCAGCAGTGGGACAGGGGCGAAGAATGGCTACACCTTC. Protein product: CASSGTGAKNGYTF.

The V and J genes are TRBV5-1 and TRBJ1-4; weak D call: TRBD1 (6 bases). This CDR3 region has 18 residues. V was cut by 0 bases and J by 7 bases, with 22 bases left in between. Germline lookup yields CDR1 SGHRS and CDR2 YFSETQ. The CDR3 nucleotides read TGCGCCAGCAGCTTGGGTACAGGGAGCTCGGTTCACAGTGAAAAACTGTTTTTT. Encoded protein: CASSLGTGSSVHSEKLFF.

The chain uses TRBV6-5 and TRBJ1-5, with 10 bases aligning to TRBD1. In germline, CDR1 is MNHEY, CDR2 SVGAGI. Trimming at V came to 6 bases and at J to 2 bases, leaving 4 bases not matched to a gene. The CDR3 loop spans 15 amino acids. CDR3 sequence reads: CASSPGTGGNQPQHF. CDR3 in DNA: TGTGCCAGCAGCCCCGGGACAGGGGGCAATCAGCCCCAGCATTTT.

The chain has TRBV19 and TRBJ1-2, with D perhaps matching TRBD1 (6 bases). CDR3 length: 14 amino acids. Germline CDR1 and CDR2: LNHDA and SQIVND (reference sequence). Trimming removed 4 bases from V and 3 bases from J, with 12 bases in between. The CDR3 bases are TGTGCCAGTAGTACACCGGGACATGACTATGGCTACACCTTC. Residues: CASSTPGHDYGYTF.

The V and J genes are TRBV21-1 and TRBJ1-4; TRBD1 is taken as the D call from the table, unchecked against the DNA. TRBV21-1 is deemed a pseudogene. The CDR3 totals 12 residues. The CDR3 DNA follows: TGTGCCAGCAGGGGGACAGACGAAAAACTGTTTTTT. Translated, it gives CASRGTDEKLFF.

The V and J genes are TRBV18 and TRBJ1-3; no firm D call. Per germline, CDR1 KGHSH and CDR2 LQKENI. Trimming shortened V by 0 bases and J by 4 bases, and 7 bases separated the two germline ends. The CDR3 contains 14 residues. For the CDR3, the DNA is TGTGCCAGCTCACCACCCAGTGTGGGAAACACCATATATTTT. The encoded protein is CASSPPSVGNTIYF.

The rearrangement uses TRBV11-3 and TRBJ1-3; D is possibly TRBD1 (6 bases). Trimming took off 4 bases at V and 8 bases at J, with 12 bases between the two ends. This CDR3 contains 13 residues. From germline, CDR1 is SGHNT and CDR2 YENEEA. The chain's CDR3 is CASSSYRDYTIYF. CDR3 bases: TGTGCCAGCAGCTCCTACAGGGACTACACCATATATTTT.

The V and J genes are TRBV5-6 and TRBJ2-7; TRBD2 matches at 9 bases. This CDR3 spans 16 amino acids. Germline-derived CDR1 and CDR2 are SGHDT and YYEEEE. V shed 4 bases, J shed 7 bases, and the junction held 15 bases outside the gene matches. The CDR3 here is CASSVGGLAIRVEQYF. DNA of the CDR3: TGTGCCAGCAGCGTTGGGGGACTAGCTATTCGAGTAGAGCAGTACTTC.